A selection of T cell receptor beta chains follows, all from one sample in a study of tumor-infiltrating lymphocytes in primary liver carcinoma. TCRdb independently ran MiXCR on the multiplex PCR reads; one entry per CDR3 protein. The sample contains about 120,000 distinct CDR3 sequences, roughly 70% of which appear only once. Source material: tumor-adjacent normal liver tissue. Every receptor here comes from a woman in her sixties or seventies with primary liver carcinoma and hepatitis B virus infection. Each CDR3 is given with its conserved first and last residue. A D gene is named only where the DNA matches it firmly. Clone size is not always given. Where it is, it says once, few, many or a class for expanded clones.

d_call j_call v_call clone_size cdr3_aa cdr3_nt
- TRBJ2-2 TRBV11-2 - CASSDGRNTNIWVLFF TGTGCCAGCAGCGACGGACGCAACACGAACATCTGGGTGCTGTTTTTT
- TRBJ2-7 TRBV7-9 - CASSLLGYNEQYF TGTGCCAGCAGCCTACTAGGATACAATGAGCAGTACTTC
TRBD1 TRBJ2-3 TRBV30 - CAWSVGTASTDTQYF TGTGCCTGGAGTGTGGGGACAGCTAGCACAGATACGCAGTATTTT
TRBD1 TRBJ1-5 TRBV28 - CASNWPTRTGGFNQPQHF TGTGCCAGCAATTGGCCAACGCGGACAGGAGGATTCAATCAGCCCCAGCATTTT
- TRBJ2-5 TRBV6-5 - CPSRSTPGRDTNETQYF TGTCCCAGCCGATCTACCCCTGGGCGCGACACTAATGAGACCCAGTACTTC
TRBD2 TRBJ2-1 TRBV5-6 - CASSSRTSGTFQFF TGTGCTAGCAGCTCGCGGACTAGCGGGACTTTCCAGTTCTTC
- TRBJ2-7 TRBV4-1 - CASSQLRELKQYF TGCGCCAGCAGTCAGCTCAGGGAGCTCAAGCAGTACTTC
TRBD1 TRBJ1-6 TRBV11-2 medium-sized CASSHRDRNNSPLHF TGTGCCAGCAGCCACCGGGACAGGAATAATTCACCCCTCCACTTT
- TRBJ1-1 TRBV6-6 - CASLPGRSPGGTEAFF TGTGCTAGCTTGCCGGGGCGCAGCCCCGGGGGGACTGAAGCTTTCTTT
- TRBJ1-2 TRBV28 once CASSSLDRGVGYTF TGTGCCAGCAGTTCCCTGGATAGGGGGGTTGGCTACACCTTC
TRBD1 TRBJ2-1 TRBV10-3 - CAIRDPGTGFYNEQFF TGTGCCATCAGGGACCCCGGGACAGGATTTTACAATGAGCAGTTCTTC
TRBD2 TRBJ2-1 TRBV28 - CASSLMGWLADVGKQFF TGTGCCAGCAGTTTAATGGGGTGGCTAGCGGACGTGGGGAAGCAGTTCTTC
TRBD1 TRBJ2-1 TRBV29-1 - CSAPGQGAGITTGQFF TGCAGCGCCCCGGGACAGGGGGCCGGAATCACAACAGGACAGTTCTTC
- TRBJ1-3 TRBV4-1 - CASSNQRGLRGNTIYF TGCGCCAGCAGCAATCAAAGGGGACTTCGTGGAAACACCATATATTTT
TRBD2 TRBJ2-1 TRBV6-6 many CATSTKASGPYNEQFF TGTGCCACCTCAACCAAGGCTAGCGGACCGTACAATGAGCAGTTCTTC
- TRBJ2-7 TRBV30 many CAWSTGGLQYF TGTGCCTGGAGTACCGGGGGTTTGCAGTACTTC
- TRBJ2-6 TRBV6-2/TRBV6-3 - CASSPLGSGANVPTF TGTGCCAGCAGTCCTCTCGGCTCTGGGGCCAACGTCCCGACTTTC
TRBD1 TRBJ1-4 TRBV28 - CASSRFGTGGAREKLFF TGTGCCAGCAGTCGATTCGGGACAGGGGGCGCACGGGAAAAACTGTTTTTT
- TRBJ1-3 TRBV11-2 - CASSSGDYVGTIYF TGTGCCAGCAGCTCCGGAGATTACGTGGGCACCATATATTTT
TRBD2 TRBJ2-1 TRBV6-1 many CASTIAGADYNEQFF TGTGCCAGCACCATAGCGGGAGCGGACTACAATGAGCAGTTCTTC
- TRBJ2-5 TRBV12-3/TRBV12-4 - CASNVGRILETQYF TGTGCCAGCAACGTGGGACGGATCCTAGAGACCCAGTACTTC
- TRBJ2-7 TRBV5-6 - CASSLGQQYGQYF TGTGCCAGCAGCTTGGGACAACAATACGGGCAATACTTC
- TRBJ1-3 TRBV28 many CASSPDAARTIYF TGTGCCAGCAGTCCGGACGCCGCGAGGACCATATATTTT
TRBD1 TRBJ2-2 TRBV6-1 - CASGTGMDTGELFF TGTGCCAGTGGGACAGGGATGGACACCGGGGAGCTTTTTTTT
- TRBJ2-2 TRBV29-1 - CSVGEQGSHNTGKLFF TGCAGCGTTGGGGAACAAGGGTCACATAACACCGGGAAGCTGTTTTTT
TRBD2 TRBJ2-1 TRBV11-2 - CASSLAHLAGGQDNEQFF TGTGCCAGCAGCTTAGCCCACCTAGCGGGAGGGCAAGACAACGAGCAGTTCTTC
- TRBJ1-1 TRBV12-3/TRBV12-4 - CANRKTENTEAFF TGTGCCAACAGAAAGACAGAGAACACTGAAGCTTTCTTT
TRBD1 TRBJ1-1 TRBV19 - CASTDRGGTNTEAFF TGTGCCAGTACCGACAGGGGGGGGACAAACACTGAAGCTTTCTTT
- TRBJ2-3 TRBV29-1 - CSVGRWRGPTDTQYF TGCAGCGTTGGTCGCTGGAGGGGGCCCACAGATACGCAGTATTTT
- TRBJ2-7 TRBV11-1 - CVCSYTRDMGYEQYF TGTGTCTGTAGCTACACCCGGGACATGGGTTACGAGCAGTACTTC
- TRBJ1-2 TRBV7-9 - CASSLARSARGDYGYTF TGTGCCAGCAGCTTAGCCCGTTCTGCCCGGGGAGACTATGGCTACACCTTC
TRBD1 TRBJ2-5 TRBV20-1 - CGAHHSERQGFQETQYF TGCGGTGCTCACCATTCAGAGCGACAGGGGTTTCAAGAGACCCAGTACTTC
- TRBJ2-5 TRBV10-3 - CVIRQNGQETQYF TGTGTCATCAGGCAGAATGGCCAAGAGACTCAGTACTTC
TRBD2 TRBJ2-1 TRBV11-2 - CASGSSETSGGTSYNEQFF TGTGCCAGCGGCTCCTCAGAGACTAGCGGGGGGACTTCCTACAATGAGCAGTTCTTC
- TRBJ2-7 TRBV29-1 - CSVALLSVGYKQYF TGCAGCGTTGCCCTACTGTCAGTGGGATACAAGCAGTACTTC
- TRBJ2-7 TRBV11-2 - CTSSLDGALTYEQYF TGTACCAGCAGCTTAGACGGGGCGTTAACCTATGAGCAGTACTTC
- TRBJ2-3 TRBV5-6 - CSSSLVESDTQYF TGTTCCAGCAGCTTGGTGGAGAGTGATACACAGTATTTT
TRBD1 TRBJ1-5 TRBV6-6 - CARSYPDRGDQPQHF TGTGCCAGAAGTTACCCAGACAGGGGGGACCAGCCCCAACATTTT
- TRBJ2-2 TRBV4-1 - CVSSHSFSDTGELFF TGCGTCAGTAGCCATTCGTTCTCGGACACCGGGGAGCTGTTTTTT
- TRBJ2-3 TRBV5-4 many CASSVDGHPPPTDTQYF TGTGCCAGCAGCGTAGACGGACACCCTCCACCCACAGATACGCAGTATTTT
- TRBJ2-7 TRBV6-6 - CAGWEVGAREQYF TGTGCCGGCTGGGAAGTGGGAGCTAGGGAGCAGTACTTC
TRBD2 TRBJ2-3 TRBV20-1 few CSARDGSGGTDTQYF TGCAGTGCTAGAGACGGTAGCGGGGGAACAGATACGCAGTATTTT
- TRBJ2-1 TRBV29-1 - CSVLRDYNEQFF TGCAGCGTTCTAAGGGACTACAATGAGCAGTTCTTC
- TRBJ1-5 TRBV7-9 - CARSLGRNQPQHF TGTGCCAGGAGCTTAGGACGGAATCAGCCCCAGCATTTT
TRBD1 TRBJ2-7 TRBV9 many CASSTEGSDREYEQYF TGTGCCAGCAGCACAGAGGGTAGTGACAGGGAATACGAGCAGTACTTC
- TRBJ2-3 TRBV4-2 once CASSPVAEGADTRYF -
- TRBJ2-2 TRBV19 - CASRQRGGTNTGELFF TGTGCCAGTAGGCAAAGGGGCGGAACGAACACCGGGGAGCTGTTTTTT
TRBD1 TRBJ1-3 TRBV4-1 - CASSQEGQGRNTKYF TGCGCCAGTAGCCAGGAAGGACAGGGGAGGAACACCAAATATTTT
- TRBJ2-2 TRBV7-8 - CASGFGSNTGELFF TGTGCCAGCGGCTTCGGCTCCAACACCGGGGAGCTGTTTTTT
TRBD2 TRBJ2-7 TRBV2 once CGSLAGDRTYEQYF TGTGGCAGCTTGGCGGGAGATCGTACATACGAGCAGTACTTC